This TCR beta chain was recorded in a study of blood T cell repertoires in COVID-19. In the study overall: Specimens from acute and convalescent COVID-19 originated in the United States, Italy and Spain. T cells, B-cell-depleted T cells, or PBMCs supplied cDNA or gDNA.

CDR1 SGHTA and CDR2 FQGTGA come from the germline V gene. The J segment lost 4 bases and the V segment lost 1 base, leaving 4 bases of the junction unmatched. The CDR3 contains 15 residues. Original data processing: For nucleated cells, counts were estimated from reference gene primer amplification. Profiled with immunoSEQ multiplex PCR; TCRdb holds only in-frame clones, not every one. V and J calls plus clone size are reproduced from that table; the DNA served to infer D and trimming. The sample yields around 170,000 clones, 90% seen once. The chain combines TRBV7-3 with TRBJ1-5; 7 nucleotides agree with TRBD1. The sample consisted of peripheral blood. The TCR sequence derives from a man in his fifties or sixties with acute or convalescent COVID-19. The CDR3 coding sequence is TGTGCCAGCAGCTTAAGCTCCAGGGGGAATCAGCCCCAGCATTTT. This translates into CASSLSSRGNQPQHF.